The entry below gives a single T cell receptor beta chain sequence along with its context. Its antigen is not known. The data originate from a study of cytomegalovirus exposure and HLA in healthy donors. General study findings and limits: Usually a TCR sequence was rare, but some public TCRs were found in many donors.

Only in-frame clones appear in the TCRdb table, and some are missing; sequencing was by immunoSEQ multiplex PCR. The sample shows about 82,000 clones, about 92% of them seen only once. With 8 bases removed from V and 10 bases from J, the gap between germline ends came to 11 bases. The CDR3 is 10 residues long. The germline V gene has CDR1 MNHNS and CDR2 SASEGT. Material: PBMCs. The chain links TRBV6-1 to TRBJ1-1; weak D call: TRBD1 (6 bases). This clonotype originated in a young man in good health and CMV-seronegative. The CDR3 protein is CASRTQGAFF. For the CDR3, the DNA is TGTGCCAGCCGGACACAGGGAGCTTTCTTT.